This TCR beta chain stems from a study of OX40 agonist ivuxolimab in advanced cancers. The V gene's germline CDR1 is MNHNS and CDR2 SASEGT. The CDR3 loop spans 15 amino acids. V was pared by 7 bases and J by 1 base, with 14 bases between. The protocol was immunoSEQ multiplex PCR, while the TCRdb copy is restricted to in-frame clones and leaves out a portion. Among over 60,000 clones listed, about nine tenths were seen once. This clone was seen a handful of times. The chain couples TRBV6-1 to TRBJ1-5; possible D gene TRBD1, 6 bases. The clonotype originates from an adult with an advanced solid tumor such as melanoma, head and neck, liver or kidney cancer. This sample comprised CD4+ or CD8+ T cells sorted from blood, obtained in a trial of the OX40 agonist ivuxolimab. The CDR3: CASTRLGQSNQPQHF. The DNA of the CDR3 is TGTGCCAGCACTAGACTTGGACAGAGCAATCAGCCCCAGCATTTT.